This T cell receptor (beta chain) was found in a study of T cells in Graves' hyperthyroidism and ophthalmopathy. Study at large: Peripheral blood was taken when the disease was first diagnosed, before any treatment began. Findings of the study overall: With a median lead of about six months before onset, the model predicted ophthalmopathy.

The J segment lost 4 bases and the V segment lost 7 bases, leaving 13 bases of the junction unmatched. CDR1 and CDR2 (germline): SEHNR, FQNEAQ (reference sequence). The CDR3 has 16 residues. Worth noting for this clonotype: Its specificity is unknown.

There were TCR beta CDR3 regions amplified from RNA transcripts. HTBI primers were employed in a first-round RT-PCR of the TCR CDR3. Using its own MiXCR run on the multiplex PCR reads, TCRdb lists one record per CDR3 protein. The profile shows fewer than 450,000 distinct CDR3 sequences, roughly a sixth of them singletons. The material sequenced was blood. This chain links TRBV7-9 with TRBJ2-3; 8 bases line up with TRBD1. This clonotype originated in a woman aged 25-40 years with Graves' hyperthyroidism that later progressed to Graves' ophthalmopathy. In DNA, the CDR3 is TGTGCCAGCACCAGATCGACAGGGGTGACGGCAGATACGCAGTATTTT. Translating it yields CASTRSTGVTADTQYF.